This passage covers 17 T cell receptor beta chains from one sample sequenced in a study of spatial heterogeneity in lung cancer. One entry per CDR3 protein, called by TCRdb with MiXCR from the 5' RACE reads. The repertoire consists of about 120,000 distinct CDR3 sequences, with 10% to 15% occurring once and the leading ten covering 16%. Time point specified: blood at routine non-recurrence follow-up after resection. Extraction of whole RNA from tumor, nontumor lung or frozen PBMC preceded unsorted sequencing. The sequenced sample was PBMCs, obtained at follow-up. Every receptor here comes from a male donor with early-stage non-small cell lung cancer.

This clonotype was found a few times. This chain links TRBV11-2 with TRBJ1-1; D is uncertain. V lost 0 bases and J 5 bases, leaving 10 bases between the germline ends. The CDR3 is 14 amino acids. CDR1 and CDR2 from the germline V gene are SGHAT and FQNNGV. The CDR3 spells CASSLDQGLTEAFF. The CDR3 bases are TGTGCCAGCAGCTTAGATCAAGGGTTGACTGAAGCTTTCTTT.

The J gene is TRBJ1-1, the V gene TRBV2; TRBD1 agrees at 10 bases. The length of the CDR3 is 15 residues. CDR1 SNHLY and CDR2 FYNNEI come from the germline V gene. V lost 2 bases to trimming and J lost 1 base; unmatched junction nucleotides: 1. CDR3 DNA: TGTGCCAGCAGTGAACGGGACAGGGGGAACACTGAAGCTTTCTTT. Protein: CASSERDRGNTEAFF.

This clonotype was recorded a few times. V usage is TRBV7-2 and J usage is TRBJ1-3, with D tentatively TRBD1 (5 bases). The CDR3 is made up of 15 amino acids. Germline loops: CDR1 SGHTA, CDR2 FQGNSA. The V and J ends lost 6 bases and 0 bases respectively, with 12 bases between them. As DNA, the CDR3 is TGTGCCAGCAGTACCGACAGTCGCTCTGGAAACACCATATATTTT. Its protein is CASSTDSRSGNTIYF.

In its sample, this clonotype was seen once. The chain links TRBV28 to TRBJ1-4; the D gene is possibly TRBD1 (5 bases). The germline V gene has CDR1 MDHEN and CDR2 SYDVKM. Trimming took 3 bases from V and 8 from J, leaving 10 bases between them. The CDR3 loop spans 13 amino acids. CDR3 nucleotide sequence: TGTGCCAGCAGTTTCCCGACAGACGAAAAACTGTTTTTT. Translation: CASSFPTDEKLFF.

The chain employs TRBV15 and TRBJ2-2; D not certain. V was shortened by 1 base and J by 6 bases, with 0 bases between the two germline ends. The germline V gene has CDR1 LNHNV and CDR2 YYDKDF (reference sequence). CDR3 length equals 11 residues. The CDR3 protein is CATSRAGELFF. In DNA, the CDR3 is TGTGCCACCAGCAGAGCCGGGGAGCTGTTTTTT.

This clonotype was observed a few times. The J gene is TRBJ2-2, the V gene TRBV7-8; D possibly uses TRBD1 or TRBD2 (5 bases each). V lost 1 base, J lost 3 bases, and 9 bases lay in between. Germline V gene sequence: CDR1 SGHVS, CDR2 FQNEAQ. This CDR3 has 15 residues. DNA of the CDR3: TGTGCCAGCAGCTTAGACGGGGCTTACACCGGGGAGCTGTTTTTT. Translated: CASSLDGAYTGELFF.

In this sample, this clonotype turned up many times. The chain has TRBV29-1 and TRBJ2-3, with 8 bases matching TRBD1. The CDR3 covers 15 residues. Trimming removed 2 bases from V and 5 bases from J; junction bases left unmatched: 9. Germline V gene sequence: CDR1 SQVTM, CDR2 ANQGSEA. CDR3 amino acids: CSVENVGTGGDTQYF. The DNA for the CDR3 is TGCAGCGTTGAAAACGTCGGGACAGGTGGAGATACGCAGTATTTT.

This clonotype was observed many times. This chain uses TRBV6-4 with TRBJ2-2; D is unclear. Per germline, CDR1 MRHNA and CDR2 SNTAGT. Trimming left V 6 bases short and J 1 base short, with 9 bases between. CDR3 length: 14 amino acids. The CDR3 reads CASSADWNTGELFF. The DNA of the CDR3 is TGTGCCAGCAGCGCTGACTGGAACACCGGGGAGCTGTTTTTT.

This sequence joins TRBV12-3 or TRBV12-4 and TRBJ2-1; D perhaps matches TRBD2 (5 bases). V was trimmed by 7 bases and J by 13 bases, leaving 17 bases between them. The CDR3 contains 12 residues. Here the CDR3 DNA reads TGTGCCAGCACCCCGACCGGAGGATTTCAGTTCTTC. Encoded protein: CASTPTGGFQFF.

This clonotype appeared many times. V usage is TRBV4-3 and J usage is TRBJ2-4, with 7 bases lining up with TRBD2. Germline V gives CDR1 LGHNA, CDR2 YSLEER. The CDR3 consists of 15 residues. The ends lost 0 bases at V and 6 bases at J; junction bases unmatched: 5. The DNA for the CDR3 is TGCGCCAGCAGCCAAGAGCAAACTAGCGTAAACATTCAGTACTTC. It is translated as CASSQEQTSVNIQYF.

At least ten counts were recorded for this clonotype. In DNA form, the CDR3 reads TGTGCCAGCGCTACACGCCAGGGGTACGAGCAGTACTTC. This encodes CASATRQGYEQYF. This chain links TRBV5-8 with TRBJ2-7, with D perhaps matching TRBD1 (6 bases). The germline V gene has CDR1 SGHTS and CDR2 YDEGEE. There are 13 residues in the CDR3. Between the trimmed V and J ends, which lost 7 bases and 4 bases, there was a span of 15 bases.

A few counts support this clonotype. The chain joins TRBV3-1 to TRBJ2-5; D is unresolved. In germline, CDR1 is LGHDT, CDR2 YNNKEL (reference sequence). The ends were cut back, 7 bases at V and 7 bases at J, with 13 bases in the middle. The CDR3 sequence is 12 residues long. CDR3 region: CASNGIPRTQYF. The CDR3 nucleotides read TGTGCCAGCAATGGGATCCCCCGGACCCAGTACTTC.

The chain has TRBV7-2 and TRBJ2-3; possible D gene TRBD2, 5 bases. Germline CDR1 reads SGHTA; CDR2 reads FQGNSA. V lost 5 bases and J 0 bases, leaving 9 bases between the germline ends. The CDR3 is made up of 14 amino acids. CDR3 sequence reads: CASSQGLSTDTQYF. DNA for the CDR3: TGTGCCAGCAGCCAAGGACTCAGCACAGATACGCAGTATTTT.

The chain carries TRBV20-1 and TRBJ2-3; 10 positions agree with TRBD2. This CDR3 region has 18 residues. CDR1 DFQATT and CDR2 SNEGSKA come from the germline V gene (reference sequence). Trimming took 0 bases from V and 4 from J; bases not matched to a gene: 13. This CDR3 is CSARDPKRGGRVADTQYF. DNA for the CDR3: TGCAGTGCTAGAGATCCTAAGCGGGGGGGCCGGGTAGCAGATACGCAGTATTTT.

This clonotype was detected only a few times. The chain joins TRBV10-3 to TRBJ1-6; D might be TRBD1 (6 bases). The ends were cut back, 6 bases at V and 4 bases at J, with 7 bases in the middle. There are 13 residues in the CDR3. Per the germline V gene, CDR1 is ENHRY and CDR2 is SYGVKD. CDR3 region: CAIRGQYNSPLHF. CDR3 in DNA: TGTGCCATCAGGGGACAATATAATTCACCCCTCCACTTT.

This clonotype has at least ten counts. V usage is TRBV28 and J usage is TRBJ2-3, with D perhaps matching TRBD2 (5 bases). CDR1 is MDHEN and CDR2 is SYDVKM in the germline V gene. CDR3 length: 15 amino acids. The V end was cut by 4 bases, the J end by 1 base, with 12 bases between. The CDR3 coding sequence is TGTGCCAGCAGTTGGTTCTACGGGGGCACAGATACGCAGTATTTT. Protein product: CASSWFYGGTDTQYF.

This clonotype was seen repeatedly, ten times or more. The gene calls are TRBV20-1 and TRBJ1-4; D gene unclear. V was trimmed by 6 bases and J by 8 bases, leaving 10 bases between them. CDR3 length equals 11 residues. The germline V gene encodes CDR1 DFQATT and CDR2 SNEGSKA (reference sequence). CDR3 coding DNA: TGCAGTGCCCCCGCCGTGGAAAAACTGTTTTTT. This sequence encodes CSAPAVEKLFF.